This T cell receptor (beta chain) appears in the sequencing data of a study of early T cells in non-severe SARS-CoV-2 infection. V was shortened by 2 bases and J by 4 bases, with 11 bases between the two germline ends. The CDR3 is made up of 14 amino acids. The V gene's germline CDR1 is SGHRS and CDR2 YFSETQ. One entry per CDR3 protein, called by TCRdb with MiXCR from the 5' RACE reads. The sample holds about 28,000 distinct CDR3 sequences, 3.5% to 5.5% seen once. The sequencing used whole blood, collected at baseline. The V call is TRBV5-1, the J call TRBJ2-3, with a possible D match to TRBD2 (7 bases). This clonotype was obtained from an adult who was a healthcare worker with PCR-confirmed SARS-CoV-2 infection or an uninfected control (not recorded which). CDR3 coding DNA: TGCGCCAGCAGCTTTCGGGGGGCGGCAGATACGCAGTATTTT. Translated, it gives CASSFRGAADTQYF.